This record concerns one T cell receptor (beta chain) sequence. Its antigen is currently unknown. These data come from a study of T-cell reconstitution after alpha-beta-depleted transplantation in children. Findings and caveats of the study: Surviving thymic progenitors and recipient T cells were the source of high TCRbeta diversity at day 60 in some patients. It was newly produced T cells that mostly accounted for T-cell counts and diversity one year after transplant. Expanded graft clones numbering several hundred reportedly gave rise to alpha-beta T cells about two months after transplant.

The authors prepared the TCRbeta library with unique molecular identifiers. TCRdb re-derived calls from the PCR reads in MiXCR, one entry per CDR3 protein. The top ten hold over 2.5% of the sample, which has around 250,000 distinct CDR3 sequences, about 25% seen once. Germline CDR1 reads DFQATT; CDR2 reads SNEGSKA (reference sequence). Trimming cost V 6 bases and J 2 bases; bases outside gene matches: 10. The CDR3 consists of 15 residues. The chain uses TRBV20-1 and TRBJ1-1; TRBD1 matches at 9 bases. The clonotype originates from a girl aged 2 to 9 with Fanconi anemia, due to receive a stem cell transplant. This sample comprised PBMCs, obtained before TCRalphabeta/CD19-depleted stem cell transplant. This CDR3 reads CSAPIQGAFNTEAFF. The CDR3 DNA reads TGCAGTGCCCCCATACAGGGGGCCTTCAACACTGAAGCTTTCTTT.